The 30 T cell receptor beta chains below were found in one sample sequenced in a study of T cell responses to AZD1222 COVID-19 vaccine. TCRdb's copy holds only in-frame clones and misses some; the assay was immunoSEQ multiplex PCR. Of about 150,000 clones in the sample, 87% were seen once. The sample was peripheral blood, taken 28 days after the second AZD1222 dose. All receptors derive from an adult who received the AZD1222 COVID-19 vaccine.

The chain is built from TRBV5-1 and TRBJ2-3; 8 bases align to TRBD1. This CDR3 is built from 14 residues. In germline, CDR1 is SGHRS, CDR2 YFSETQ. V was pared by 0 bases and J by 3 bases, with 0 bases of the junction left unmatched. CDR3 in DNA: TGCGCCAGCAGCTTGGGGACAGGGACAGATACGCAGTATTTT. Its protein is CASSLGTGTDTQYF.

The chain joins TRBV28 to TRBJ1-6, with no clear D. This CDR3 comprises 14 residues. V lost 3 bases and J lost 9, with 12 bases in between. The germline V gene encodes CDR1 MDHEN and CDR2 SYDVKM. The CDR3 is CASSLSHGGSPLHF. The CDR3 DNA reads as TGTGCCAGCAGTTTGAGCCACGGCGGTTCACCCCTCCACTTT.

In regard to this clone: One junction end disagrees with the germline gene, perhaps due to a read error. The genes are TRBV7-7 and TRBJ1-3; possible D gene TRBD1, 5 bases. Germline assignment: CDR1 SSHAT and CDR2 FNYEAQ (reference sequence). CDR3 length equals 12 residues. The chain's CDR3 is CASSPDRNTIYF. Here the CDR3 DNA reads TGTGCTAGCAGCCCGGACAGAAACACCATATATTTT.

The chain employs TRBV3-1 (or the pseudogene TRBV3-2) and TRBJ2-5; TRBD1 matches at 8 bases. Germline loops: CDR1 LGHDT, CDR2 YNNKEL (reference sequence). The CDR3 is made up of 14 amino acids. The V and J ends lost 6 bases and 5 bases, in that order; junction bases with no gene match: 8. The CDR3 DNA sequence: TGTGCCAGCAGGAACAGGGGGAATGGGGAGACCCAGTACTTC. Translated, it gives CASRNRGNGETQYF.

The gene calls are TRBV3-1 (or the pseudogene TRBV3-2) and TRBJ2-7, with D tentatively TRBD1 (6 bases). The germline CDR1 and CDR2 sequences are LGHDT and YNNKEL (reference sequence). V lost 6 bases, J lost 2 bases, and 17 bases lay in between. This CDR3 region has 15 residues. The CDR3 loop is CASSLTGLGAYEQYF. The CDR3, as DNA: TGTGCCAGCAGTCTTACAGGGTTAGGCGCCTACGAGCAGTACTTC.

About this clone: This specimen includes other DNA sequences encoding the same CDR3. The chain employs TRBV18 and TRBJ1-1; possibly TRBD1 for D (5 bases). The CDR3 loop spans 13 amino acids. V lost 3 bases and J lost 1, with 6 bases in between. CDR1 is KGHSH, CDR2 LQKENI, per germline. DNA for the CDR3: TGTGCCAGCTCACCCGGACAGAACACTGAAGCTTTCTTT. Amino acids: CASSPGQNTEAFF.

The gene calls are TRBV2 and TRBJ2-7; perhaps TRBD2 as D (5 bases). The V gene lost 2 bases and the J gene lost 6 bases, with 17 bases spanning the gap. Per the germline V gene, CDR1 is SNHLY and CDR2 is FYNNEI. The CDR3 is made up of 15 amino acids. The CDR3 protein is CASSEYRDYGFEQYF. As DNA, the CDR3 is TGTGCCAGCAGTGAATATCGTGACTACGGGTTCGAGCAGTACTTC.

The genes are TRBV4-3 and TRBJ2-7; D possibly corresponds to TRBD1 (6 bases). This CDR3 has 15 residues. V was clipped by 0 bases and J by 2 bases, with 11 bases between them. Germline assignment: CDR1 LGHNA and CDR2 YSLEER. Written as DNA, the CDR3 is TGCGCCAGCAGCCAAGATTCGAGGGGGACCTACGAGCAGTACTTC. Its translation: CASSQDSRGTYEQYF.

The V gene is TRBV7-2, the J gene TRBJ2-1; 13 bases match TRBD2. The V gene end was trimmed by 5 bases and the J gene end by 5 bases; junction bases not matched to a gene: 12. Germline loops: CDR1 SGHTA, CDR2 FQGNSA. The CDR3 is 18 amino acids. The CDR3 DNA reads as TGTGCCAGCAGCACCGGACTAGCGGGAGCGGGGAGAAACAATGAGCAGTTCTTC. Protein sequence: CASSTGLAGAGRNNEQFF.

The chain is built from TRBV6-4 and TRBJ1-1; D may be TRBD1 (6 bases). The CDR3 consists of 13 residues. V lost 3 bases and J lost 10, with 15 bases in between. In germline, CDR1 is MRHNA, CDR2 SNTAGT. CDR3 in amino acids: CASSEVRGARAFF. The CDR3 DNA follows: TGTGCCAGCAGTGAGGTCCGGGGGGCGAGAGCTTTCTTT.

The rearrangement joins TRBV11-2 to TRBJ2-2; 9 bases are a match to TRBD2. This CDR3 has 15 amino acids. V trimming: 7 bases; J trimming: 4 bases; junction bases outside the gene matches: 7. Germline CDR1 and CDR2: SGHAT and FQNNGV. CDR3 sequence: CASIRAGGRTGELFF. The CDR3 DNA follows: TGTGCCAGCATCAGAGCGGGAGGCCGCACCGGGGAGCTGTTTTTT.

The genes are TRBV5-1 and TRBJ2-5; the D is unclear. There are 14 residues in the CDR3. Deletions cut 4 bases from V and 5 bases from J, with 15 bases between. Looked up from germline, CDR1 is SGHRS and CDR2 is YFSETQ. In nucleotides, the CDR3 is TGCGCCAGCAGCCCCGGCCATTTCGGGGAGACCCAGTACTTC. It encodes CASSPGHFGETQYF. Full variable domain (rest looked up from reference TRBV5-1 and TRBJ2-5): KAGVTQTPRYLIKTRGQQVTLSCSPISGHRSVSWYQQTPGQGLQFLFEYFSETQRNKGNFPGRFSGRQFSNSRSEMNVSTLELGDSALYLCASSPGHFGETQYFGPGTRLLVL.

The chain recombines TRBV7-8 with TRBJ2-1; 7 nucleotides align to TRBD2. CDR1 SGHVS and CDR2 FQNEAQ come from the germline V gene. The CDR3 totals 15 residues. The ends lost 2 bases at V and 5 bases at J; junction bases unmatched: 6. The CDR3 is CASSLSVRENNEQFF. The DNA for the CDR3 is TGTGCCAGCAGCTTAAGTGTGCGGGAGAACAATGAGCAGTTCTTC.

The DNA for the CDR3 is TGCAGCGACCCGGGCCCCTCCCCAGATACGCAGTATTTT. Its translation is CSDPGPSPDTQYF. The gene calls are TRBV29-1 and TRBJ2-3; D not resolved. The germline CDR1 and CDR2 sequences are SQVTM and ANQGSEA. Trimming left V 7 bases short and J 4 bases short, with 15 bases between. The CDR3 runs to 13 residues.

V gene TRBV5-1 combines with J gene TRBJ2-6; D unclear. Trimming stripped 0 bases from V and 0 bases from J, with 4 bases between. The CDR3 is 15 residues long. Per the germline V gene, CDR1 is SGHRS and CDR2 is YFSETQ. The DNA of the CDR3 is TGCGCCAGCAGCTTGGGGGTCTCTGGGGCCAACGTCCTGACTTTC. Encoded protein: CASSLGVSGANVLTF.

The chain recombines TRBV19 with TRBJ1-5; 8 bases agree with TRBD1. CDR1 LNHDA and CDR2 SQIVND come from the germline V gene (reference sequence). The CDR3 runs to 14 residues. Trimming cost V 6 bases and J 2 bases; bases outside gene matches: 3. CDR3 DNA sequence: TGTGCCAGTAGGATGACAGGGGGCAATCAGCCCCAGCATTTT. This gives the protein CASRMTGGNQPQHF.

The rearrangement joins TRBV5-1 to TRBJ1-2; possible D gene TRBD1, 6 bases. Trimming removed 0 bases at V and 2 bases at J, with 11 bases between. CDR3 length equals 15 residues. The germline V gene has CDR1 SGHRS and CDR2 YFSETQ. The CDR3 bases are TGCGCCAGCAGCTTGGGGACAGCACGGAACTATGGCTACACCTTC. Its translation: CASSLGTARNYGYTF.

CDR3 in amino acids: CASSDSGQGPYEQYF. In nucleotides, the CDR3 is TGTGCCAGCAGTGATTCGGGACAGGGGCCCTACGAGCAGTACTTC. This chain uses TRBV2 with TRBJ2-7; TRBD1 matches at 10 bases. The V gene end was trimmed by 3 bases and the J gene end by 2 bases; junction bases not matched to a gene: 4. Germline V gene lookup returns CDR1 SNHLY and CDR2 FYNNEI. This CDR3 has 15 residues.

The rearrangement links TRBV3-1 (or the pseudogene TRBV3-2) to TRBJ1-5, with D possibly being TRBD1 (5 bases). Germline CDR1 and CDR2: LGHDT and YNNKEL (reference sequence). The CDR3 runs to 17 residues. V shed 0 bases and J shed 2 bases, with 14 bases lying between them. The CDR3 nucleotides read TGTGCCAGCAGCCAAGATACCAGGGTAAGTGGCAATCAGCCCCAGCATTTT. It is translated as CASSQDTRVSGNQPQHF.

The chain couples TRBV4-3 to TRBJ1-6; 7 bases are a match to TRBD1. The CDR3 totals 15 residues. CDR1 and CDR2 (germline): LGHNA, YSLEER. V shed 3 bases, J shed 8 bases, and the junction held 7 bases outside the gene matches. The CDR3 sequence is CASSQGDRDDSPLHF. DNA for the CDR3: TGCGCCAGCAGCCAGGGTGACAGGGATGATTCACCCCTCCACTTT.

The chain is built from TRBV11-3 and TRBJ1-2; D perhaps matches TRBD1 (6 bases). V gave up 2 bases and J gave up 8 bases, with 21 bases separating them. Germline loops: CDR1 SGHNT, CDR2 YENEEA. This CDR3 comprises 16 residues. The CDR3 reads CASSLQACGGARGYTF. The CDR3, as DNA: TGTGCCAGCAGCTTACAGGCTTGCGGGGGCGCACGGGGCTACACCTTC.

The chain recombines TRBV7-8 with TRBJ1-5, with a weak D call TRBD1 (5 bases). This CDR3 contains 14 residues. The V end lost 8 bases, the J end lost 3 bases, and 14 bases lay between the germline ends. Germline V gives CDR1 SGHVS, CDR2 FQNEAQ. This chain's CDR3 is CASAQGPDNQPQHF. CDR3 in DNA: TGTGCCAGCGCTCAGGGCCCAGACAATCAGCCCCAGCATTTT.

The rearrangement joins TRBV28 to TRBJ2-7; 7 nucleotides line up with TRBD1. Germline V CDR1 and CDR2: MDHEN, SYDVKM. V shed 6 bases and J 2 bases; nucleotides not matched to a gene: 10. This CDR3 has 15 residues. For the CDR3, the DNA is TGTGCCAGCAGCCCAGGGGGACAATGGGCCTACGAGCAGTACTTC. This encodes CASSPGGQWAYEQYF.

The chain couples TRBV9 to TRBJ2-1; 7 bases line up with TRBD2. The CDR3 has 16 residues. CDR1 is SGDLS, CDR2 YYNGEE, per germline. J gave up 3 bases and V 3 bases, and 9 bases lay outside the gene matches. This chain's CDR3 is CASSGEREGFYNEQFF. Here the CDR3 DNA reads TGTGCCAGCAGCGGAGAGCGGGAAGGATTCTACAATGAGCAGTTCTTC.

This clone has just one count. The chain uses TRBV3-1 (or the pseudogene TRBV3-2) and TRBJ1-3, with 7 positions matching TRBD1. There are 16 residues in the CDR3. V dropped 7 bases and J dropped 4; count of bases not matched to a gene: 13. CDR1 and CDR2 (germline): LGHDT, YNNKEL (reference sequence). CDR3 sequence (DNA): TGTGCCAGCACCTTCGGGCGAGGGGGCGCAGGAAACACCATATATTTT. It translates to CASTFGRGGAGNTIYF.

The CDR3 DNA follows: TGTGCCAGCAGCTTGGAAAGGGGCGGTCACTACGAGCAGTACTTC. Amino acids: CASSLERGGHYEQYF. The rearrangement joins TRBV5-5 to TRBJ2-7; a weak D match, TRBD1 (5 bases). V was shortened by 0 bases and J by 3 bases, with 13 bases between the two germline ends. The germline V gene encodes CDR1 SGHKS and CDR2 YYEKEE (reference sequence). This CDR3 contains 15 residues.

This chain uses TRBV6-2 or TRBV6-3 with TRBJ2-7; D ambiguous. The CDR3 has 15 residues. V lost 2 bases and J lost 2, with 13 bases in between. The V gene's germline CDR1 is MNHEY and CDR2 SVGEGT. The CDR3 protein is CASSYGWQTPYEQYF. The CDR3 DNA follows: TGTGCCAGCAGTTACGGGTGGCAGACCCCCTACGAGCAGTACTTC.

The V and J genes are TRBV27 and TRBJ1-5, with 8 nucleotides matching TRBD1. V trimming: 2 bases; J trimming: 3 bases; junction bases outside the gene matches: 3. The CDR3 spans 15 residues. Germline lookup yields CDR1 MNHEY and CDR2 SMNVEV (reference sequence). CDR3 in amino acids: CASSLPDRVNQPQHF. In DNA, the CDR3 is TGTGCCAGCAGTTTACCGGACAGGGTCAATCAGCCCCAGCATTTT.

The V gene is TRBV6-2 or TRBV6-3, the J gene TRBJ1-2, with no clear D. In germline, CDR1 is MNHEY, CDR2 SVGEGT. The germline V and J ends were trimmed by 2 bases and 8 bases, with 21 bases remaining between them. CDR3 length: 16 amino acids. In DNA, the CDR3 is TGTGCCAGCAGTTACGAACCCCGGCCCCAAGGTGGGGGCTACACCTTC. Its translation is CASSYEPRPQGGGYTF.

The chain couples TRBV11-2 to TRBJ2-2, with D perhaps matching TRBD1 or TRBD2 (5 bases each). Germline V lookup: CDR1 SGHAT, CDR2 FQNNGV. The V end lost 5 bases, the J end lost 7 bases, and 14 bases lay between the germline ends. The CDR3 covers 14 residues. CDR3 sequence: CASSPRGGVGELFF. The DNA of the CDR3 is TGTGCCAGCAGCCCTCGTGGGGGAGTCGGGGAGCTGTTTTTT.